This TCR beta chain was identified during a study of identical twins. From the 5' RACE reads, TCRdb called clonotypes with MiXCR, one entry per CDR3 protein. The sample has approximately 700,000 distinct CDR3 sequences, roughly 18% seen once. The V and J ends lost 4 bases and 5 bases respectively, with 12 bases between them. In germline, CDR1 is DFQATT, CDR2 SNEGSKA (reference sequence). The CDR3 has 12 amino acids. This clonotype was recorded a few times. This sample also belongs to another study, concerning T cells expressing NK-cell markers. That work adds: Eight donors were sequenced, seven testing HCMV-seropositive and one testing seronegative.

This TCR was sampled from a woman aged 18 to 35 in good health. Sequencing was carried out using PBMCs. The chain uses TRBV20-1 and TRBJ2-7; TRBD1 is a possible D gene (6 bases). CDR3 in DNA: TGCAGTGCTACTAGAGGGGGAGACGAGCAGTACTTC. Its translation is CSATRGGDEQYF.